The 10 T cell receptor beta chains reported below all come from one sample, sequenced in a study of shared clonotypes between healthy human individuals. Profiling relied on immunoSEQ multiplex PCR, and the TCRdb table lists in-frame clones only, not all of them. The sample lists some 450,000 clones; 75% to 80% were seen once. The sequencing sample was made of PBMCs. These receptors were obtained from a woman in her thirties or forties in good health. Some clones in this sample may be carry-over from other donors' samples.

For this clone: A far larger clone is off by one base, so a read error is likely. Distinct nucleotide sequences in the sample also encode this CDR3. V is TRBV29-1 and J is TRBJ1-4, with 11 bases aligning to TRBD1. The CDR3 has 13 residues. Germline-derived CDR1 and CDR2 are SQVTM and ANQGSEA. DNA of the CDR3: TGCAGCGCCAAGGGACAGGGGGTTGAAAAACTGTTCTTT. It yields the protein CSAKGQGVEKLFF.

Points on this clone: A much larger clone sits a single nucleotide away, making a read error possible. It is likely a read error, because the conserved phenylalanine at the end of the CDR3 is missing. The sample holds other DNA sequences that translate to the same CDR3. The CDR3 bases are TGCGCCAGCAGCTTGGACAGCGCGAGGGGCTACACCTCC. Residues: CASSLDSARGYTS. V gene TRBV5-1 combines with J gene TRBJ1-2; no definite D call. This CDR3 has 13 residues. Germline CDR1 SGHRS, CDR2 YFSETQ. V lost 0 bases to trimming and J lost 8 bases, with 11 bases between them.

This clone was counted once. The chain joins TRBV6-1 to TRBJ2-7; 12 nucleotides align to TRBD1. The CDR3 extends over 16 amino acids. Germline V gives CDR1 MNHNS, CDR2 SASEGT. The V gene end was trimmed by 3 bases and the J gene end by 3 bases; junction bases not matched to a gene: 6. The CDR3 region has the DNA TGTGCCAGCAGTGAGTGGGGACAGGGGGCTCTCTACGAGCAGTACTTC. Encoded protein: CASSEWGQGALYEQYF.

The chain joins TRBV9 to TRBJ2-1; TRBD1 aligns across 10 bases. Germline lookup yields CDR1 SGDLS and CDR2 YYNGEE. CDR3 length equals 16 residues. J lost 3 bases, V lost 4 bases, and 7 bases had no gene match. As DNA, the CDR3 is TGTGCCAGCAGCCCTGCCGGGACAGGGGTCTACAATGAGCAGTTCTTC. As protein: CASSPAGTGVYNEQFF. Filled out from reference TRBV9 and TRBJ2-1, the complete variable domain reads DSGVTQTPKHLITATGQRVTLRCSPRSGDLSVYWYQQSLDQGLQFLIQYYNGEERAKGNILERFSAQQFPDLHSELNLSSLELGDSALYFCASSPAGTGVYNEQFFGPGTRLTVL.

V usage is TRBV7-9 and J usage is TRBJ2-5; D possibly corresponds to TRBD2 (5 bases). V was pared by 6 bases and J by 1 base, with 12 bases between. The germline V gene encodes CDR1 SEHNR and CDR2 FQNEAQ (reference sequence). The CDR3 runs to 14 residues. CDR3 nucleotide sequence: TGTGCCAGCAGAAGTAGGACTGTCCAAGAGACCCAGTACTTC. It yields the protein CASRSRTVQETQYF.

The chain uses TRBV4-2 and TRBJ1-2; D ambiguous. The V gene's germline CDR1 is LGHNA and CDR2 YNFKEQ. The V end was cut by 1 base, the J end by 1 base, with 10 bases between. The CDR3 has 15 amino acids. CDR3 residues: CASSQGWSDNYGYTF. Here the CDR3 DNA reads TGTGCCAGCAGCCAAGGGTGGTCAGATAACTATGGCTACACCTTC.

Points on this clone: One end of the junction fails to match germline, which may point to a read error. CDR3 coding DNA: TGCAGTGTTGGCGAGCAGCACTTC. Translated, it gives CSVGEQHF. This rearrangement joins TRBV20-1 to TRBJ2-7; D gene unclear. The CDR3 is 8 amino acids. Germline V gene lookup returns CDR1 DFQATT and CDR2 SNEGSKA (reference sequence).

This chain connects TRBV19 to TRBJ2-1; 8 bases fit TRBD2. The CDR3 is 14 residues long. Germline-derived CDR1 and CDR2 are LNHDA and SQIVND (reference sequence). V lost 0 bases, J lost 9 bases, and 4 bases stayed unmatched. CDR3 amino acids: CASSIDTGRGEQFF. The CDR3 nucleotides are TGTGCCAGTAGTATAGATACCGGGAGGGGTGAGCAGTTCTTC.

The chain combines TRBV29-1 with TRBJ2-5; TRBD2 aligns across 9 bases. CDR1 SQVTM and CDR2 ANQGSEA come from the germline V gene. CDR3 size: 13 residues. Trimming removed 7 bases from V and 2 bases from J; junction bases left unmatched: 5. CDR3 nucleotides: TGCAGCGCCTTAACTAGCGGGCAAGAGACCCAGTACTTC. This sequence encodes CSALTSGQETQYF. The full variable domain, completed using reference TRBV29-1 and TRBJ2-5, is SAVISQKPSRDICQRGTSLTIQCQVDSQVTMMFWYRQQPGQSLTLIATANQGSEATYESGFVIDKFPISRPNLTFSTLTVSNMSPEDSSIYLCSALTSGQETQYFGPGTRLLVL.

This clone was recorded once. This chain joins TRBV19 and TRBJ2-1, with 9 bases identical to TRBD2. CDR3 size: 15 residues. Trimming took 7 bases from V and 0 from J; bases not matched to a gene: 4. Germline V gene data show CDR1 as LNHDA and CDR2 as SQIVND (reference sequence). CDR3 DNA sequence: TGTGCCAGTATGGCGGGAGGGGGCTCCTACAATGAGCAGTTCTTC. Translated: CASMAGGGSYNEQFF.